This T cell receptor beta chain was profiled in a study of regulatory T cells in long-lasting Graves disease. Time point here: persistent/refractory GD, antithyroid drugs over 5 years with positive TRAb. RNA extracted from PBMCs served as the sequencing template. According to the study, TCR beta libraries were built with iRepertoire HTBI primers and CDR3-region Arm-PCR. TCRdb redid the calling of the multiplex PCR reads with MiXCR, one entry per CDR3 protein. The profile shows a few hundred thousand distinct CDR3 sequences, 20% to 25% of them singletons. Comments on this clonotype: What it recognizes is unknown.

In germline, CDR1 is SGHRS, CDR2 YFSETQ. This CDR3 has 15 residues. Trimming pared 1 base from V and 10 bases from J, leaving 15 bases between. Points from the study as a whole: With a small sample size, accuracy may have been reduced. Clonotypes that were public and shared totalled fewer than 3,500 in persistent patients versus about 1,000 in new patients.

The TCR originated in a female donor with Graves disease. J is TRBJ1-6 and V is TRBV5-1; D is possibly TRBD1 (5 bases). The material was peripheral blood mononuclear cells (PBMCs), obtained when the disease was refractory, from a patient treated with antithyroid drugs. The CDR3 nucleotides read TGCGCCAGCAGCTTGTTTGGGGACCAACGATCACCCCTCCACTTT. It specifies CASSLFGDQRSPLHF.